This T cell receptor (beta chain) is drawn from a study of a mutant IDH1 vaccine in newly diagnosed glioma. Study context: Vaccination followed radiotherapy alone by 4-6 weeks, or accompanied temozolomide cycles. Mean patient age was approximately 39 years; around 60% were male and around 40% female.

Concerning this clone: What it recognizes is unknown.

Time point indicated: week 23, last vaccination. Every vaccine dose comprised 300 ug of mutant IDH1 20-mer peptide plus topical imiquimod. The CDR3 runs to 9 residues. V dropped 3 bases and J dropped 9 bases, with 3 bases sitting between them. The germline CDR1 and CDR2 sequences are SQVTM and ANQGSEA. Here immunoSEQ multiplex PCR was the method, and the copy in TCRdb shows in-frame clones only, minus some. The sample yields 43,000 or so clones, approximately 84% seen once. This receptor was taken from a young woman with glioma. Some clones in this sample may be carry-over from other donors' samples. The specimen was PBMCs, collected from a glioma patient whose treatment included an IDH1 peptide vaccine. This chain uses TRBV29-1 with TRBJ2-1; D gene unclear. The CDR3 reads CSVDIEQFF. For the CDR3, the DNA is TGCAGCGTTGACATTGAGCAGTTCTTC.